Listed here are 17 T cell receptor beta chains from one sample, sequenced in a study of cytomegalovirus exposure and HLA in healthy donors. Only in-frame clones appear in the TCRdb table, and some are missing; sequencing was by immunoSEQ multiplex PCR. Of 200,000 to 300,000 clones in the sample, 90% were seen once. The sample comprised PBMCs. These receptors all stem from a woman aged 25 to 39 in good health and CMV-seronegative.

V is TRBV6-1 and J is TRBJ2-7; no reliable D call. Germline V gene sequence: CDR1 MNHNS, CDR2 SASEGT. CDR3 length: 12 amino acids. Trimming stripped 6 bases from V and 2 bases from J, with 8 bases between. CDR3 coding DNA: TGTGCCAGCAGGGTTATCCCCTACGAGCAGTACTTC. Translated: CASRVIPYEQYF.

This chain joins TRBV6-6 and TRBJ2-7; the D gene is possibly TRBD1 (6 bases). Germline values: CDR1 MNHNY, CDR2 SVGAGI (reference sequence). V was trimmed by 9 bases and J by 6 bases, leaving 24 bases between them. CDR3 length equals 15 residues. In nucleotides, the CDR3 is TGTGCCAGTGGTGTGGTAAAACAGGGTAGAGGCGAGCAGTACTTC. It codes for CASGVVKQGRGEQYF.

The chain joins TRBV9 to TRBJ2-7, with 10 bases matching TRBD1. The trim removed 3 bases at V and 6 bases at J, leaving 12 bases unmatched. Germline V CDR1 and CDR2: SGDLS, YYNGEE. There are 16 residues in the CDR3. CDR3 DNA sequence: TGTGCCAGCAGCGGGGACAGGGGCGCGCTGGGAGGCGAGCAGTACTTC. It specifies CASSGDRGALGGEQYF.

The gene calls are TRBV7-2 and TRBJ2-1, with 10 bases fitting TRBD2. The CDR3 contains 16 residues. Germline V gene sequence: CDR1 SGHTA, CDR2 FQGNSA. The trim removed 9 bases at V and 4 bases at J, leaving 12 bases unmatched. CDR3 residues: CASSGASGRPYNEQFF. In DNA form, the CDR3 reads TGTGCCAGTAGTGGGGCTAGCGGGAGACCTTACAATGAGCAGTTCTTC. The full variable domain, rest sourced from reference TRBV7-2 and TRBJ2-1, is GAGVSQSPSNKVTEKGKDVELRCDPISGHTALYWYRQSLGQGLEFLIYFQGNSAPDKSGLPSDRFSAERTGGSVSTLTIQRTQQEDSAVYLCASSGASGRPYNEQFFGPGTRLTVL.

The chain has TRBV6-5 and TRBJ2-2; tentatively, D is TRBD1 (5 bases). The CDR3 contains 14 residues. The germline V gene encodes CDR1 MNHEY and CDR2 SVGAGI. V was pared by 2 bases and J by 5 bases, with 9 bases between. The CDR3 sequence: CASSYGAGTGELFF. The CDR3 coding sequence is TGTGCCAGCAGTTACGGGGCTGGGACCGGGGAGCTGTTTTTT.

This clone has just one count. The rearrangement links TRBV9 to TRBJ2-1; TRBD2 agrees at 8 bases. The CDR3 extends over 18 amino acids. Germline loops: CDR1 SGDLS, CDR2 YYNGEE. The trim removed 3 bases at V and 3 bases at J, leaving 14 bases unmatched. The CDR3 DNA is TGTGCCAGCAGCGCCTCACCGGGACGGGAGGGCAGCTACAATGAGCAGTTCTTC. It specifies CASSASPGREGSYNEQFF.

The chain recombines TRBV5-1 with TRBJ2-3; D gene ambiguous. The CDR3 loop spans 14 amino acids. The germline V gene encodes CDR1 SGHRS and CDR2 YFSETQ. Trimming cost V 0 bases and J 2 bases, with 7 bases left between them. The CDR3 DNA reads TGCGCCAGCAGCTTGGAATTTGACACAGATACGCAGTATTTT. Amino acid sequence: CASSLEFDTDTQYF.

The chain recombines TRBV27 with TRBJ2-7, with TRBD2 identical over 9 bases. The CDR3 sequence is 14 residues long. The trim removed 8 bases at V and 4 bases at J, leaving 9 bases unmatched. Germline-derived CDR1 and CDR2 are MNHEY and SMNVEV (reference sequence). The CDR3 reads CASARPSGKYEQYF. The CDR3 DNA reads TGTGCCAGCGCCCGGCCTAGCGGGAAGTACGAGCAGTACTTC.

This chain uses TRBV28 with TRBJ1-2; D might be TRBD1 (5 bases). Germline-derived CDR1 and CDR2 are MDHEN and SYDVKM. The V and J ends lost 6 bases and 6 bases respectively, with 14 bases between them. The CDR3 runs 13 residues. As DNA, the CDR3 is TGTGCCAGCAGCTCAGATGTGGGGGATGGCTACACCTTC. Translated, it gives CASSSDVGDGYTF.

The V call is TRBV5-4, the J call TRBJ2-1; TRBD2 is a possible D gene (6 bases). Between the trimmed V and J ends, which lost 5 bases and 0 bases, there was a span of 18 bases. The CDR3 is 17 residues long. Germline V gene lookup returns CDR1 SGHNT and CDR2 YYREEE (reference sequence). CDR3 sequence (DNA): TGTGCCAGCAGTCCGCCCCGGGAGTCGAGCTCCTACAATGAGCAGTTCTTC. Its translation: CASSPPRESSSYNEQFF.

The genes are TRBV25-1 and TRBJ2-1; the match to TRBD2 covers 12 bases. Germline CDR1 MGHDK, CDR2 SYGVNS. V shed 1 base and J 4 bases; nucleotides not matched to a gene: 2. This CDR3 spans 16 amino acids. The CDR3 DNA follows: TGTGCCAGCAGTGAATGGGGACTAGCGGGTTACAATGAGCAGTTCTTC. Protein sequence: CASSEWGLAGYNEQFF.

The chain has TRBV5-1 and TRBJ2-2; D is perhaps TRBD2 (6 bases). V lost 4 bases and J lost 8, with 12 bases in between. Germline CDR1 is SGHRS and CDR2 is YFSETQ. The CDR3 sequence is 13 residues long. The CDR3 loop reads CASSPSRGGELFF. DNA for the CDR3: TGCGCCAGCAGCCCCTCACGGGGGGGGGAGCTGTTTTTT.

The V call is TRBV2, the J call TRBJ2-5; no definite D call. The ends were cut back, 7 bases at V and 2 bases at J, with 11 bases in the middle. Germline CDR1 SNHLY, CDR2 FYNNEI. The length of the CDR3 is 13 residues. The CDR3 DNA sequence: TGTGCCAGCACCCCACAGTGGCAAGAGACCCAGTACTTC. Its protein is CASTPQWQETQYF.

This chain links TRBV28 with TRBJ2-5; D perhaps matches TRBD1 (5 bases). The CDR3 consists of 13 residues. V was shortened by 2 bases and J by 3 bases, with 7 bases between the two germline ends. Per the germline V gene, CDR1 is MDHEN and CDR2 is SYDVKM. The CDR3 DNA reads as TGTGCCAGCAGTTTACCAGGGAAAGAGACCCAGTACTTC. The encoded protein is CASSLPGKETQYF.

The chain has TRBV19 and TRBJ2-7; 10 bases map to TRBD1. Losses at the gene ends were 4 bases for V and 5 bases for J; bases not matched to a gene: 11. The CDR3 runs to 16 residues. From germline, CDR1 is LNHDA and CDR2 SQIVND (reference sequence). CDR3 residues: CASSTHPGQGRDEQYF. CDR3 bases: TGTGCCAGTAGTACACACCCGGGACAGGGGCGGGACGAGCAGTACTTC. The entire variable domain, with the rest obtained from reference TRBV19 and TRBJ2-7, is as follows: DGGITQSPKYLFRKEGQNVTLSCEQNLNHDAMYWYRQDPGQGLRLIYYSQIVNDFQKGDIAEGYSVSREKKESFPLTVTSAQKNPTAFYLCASSTHPGQGRDEQYFGPGTRLTVT.

V usage is TRBV11-2 and J usage is TRBJ1-1; tentatively, D is TRBD1 (6 bases). Germline V gene lookup returns CDR1 SGHAT and CDR2 FQNNGV. There are 14 residues in the CDR3. V was shortened by 5 bases and J by 4 bases, with 14 bases between the two germline ends. The CDR3 reads CASSLLQGLTEAFF. The CDR3 DNA reads TGTGCCAGCAGCCTCCTCCAGGGGCTCACTGAAGCTTTCTTT.

The V and J genes are TRBV18 and TRBJ2-1; 12 bases are shared with TRBD2. This CDR3 has 15 amino acids. Unmatched junction bases numbered 7, after V lost 10 bases and J lost 3 bases. The germline V gene has CDR1 KGHSH and CDR2 LQKENI. In DNA, the CDR3 is TGTGCCACAACACGGACTAGCGGGAACTACAATGAGCAGTTCTTC. Translated: CATTRTSGNYNEQFF.